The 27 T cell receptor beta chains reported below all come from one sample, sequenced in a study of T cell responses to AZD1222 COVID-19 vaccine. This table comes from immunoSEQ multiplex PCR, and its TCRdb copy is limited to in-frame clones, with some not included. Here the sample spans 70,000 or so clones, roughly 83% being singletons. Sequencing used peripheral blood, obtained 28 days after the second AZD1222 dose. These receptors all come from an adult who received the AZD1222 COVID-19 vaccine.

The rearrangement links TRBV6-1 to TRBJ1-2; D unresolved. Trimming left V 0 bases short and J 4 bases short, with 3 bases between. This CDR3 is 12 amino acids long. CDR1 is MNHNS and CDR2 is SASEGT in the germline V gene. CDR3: CASSEAPYGYTF. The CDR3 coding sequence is TGTGCCAGCAGTGAAGCGCCCTATGGCTACACCTTC.

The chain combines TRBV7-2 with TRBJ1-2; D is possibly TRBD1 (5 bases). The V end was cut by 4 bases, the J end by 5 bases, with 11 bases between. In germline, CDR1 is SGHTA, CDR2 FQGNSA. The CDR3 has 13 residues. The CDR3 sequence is CASSSGDVYGYTF. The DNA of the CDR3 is TGTGCCAGCAGCTCCGGGGACGTATATGGCTACACCTTC.

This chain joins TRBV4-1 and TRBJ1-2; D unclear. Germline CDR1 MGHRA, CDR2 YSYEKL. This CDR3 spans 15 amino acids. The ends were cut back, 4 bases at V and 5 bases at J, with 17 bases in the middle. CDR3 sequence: CASSPAGGVGYGYTF. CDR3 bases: TGCGCCAGCAGCCCCGCGGGCGGGGTAGGGTATGGCTACACCTTC.

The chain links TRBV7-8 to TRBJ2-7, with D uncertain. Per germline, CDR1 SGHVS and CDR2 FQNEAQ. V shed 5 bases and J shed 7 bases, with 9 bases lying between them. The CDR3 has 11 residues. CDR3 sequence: CASSRGWEQYF. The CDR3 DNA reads TGTGCCAGCAGCCGCGGTTGGGAGCAGTACTTC.

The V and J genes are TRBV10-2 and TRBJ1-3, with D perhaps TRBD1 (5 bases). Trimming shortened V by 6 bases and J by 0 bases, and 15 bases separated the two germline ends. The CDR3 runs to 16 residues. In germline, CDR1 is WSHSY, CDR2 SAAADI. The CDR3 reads CASRGLGESSGNTIYF. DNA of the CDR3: TGCGCCAGCAGGGGACTTGGAGAAAGCTCTGGAAACACCATATATTTT.

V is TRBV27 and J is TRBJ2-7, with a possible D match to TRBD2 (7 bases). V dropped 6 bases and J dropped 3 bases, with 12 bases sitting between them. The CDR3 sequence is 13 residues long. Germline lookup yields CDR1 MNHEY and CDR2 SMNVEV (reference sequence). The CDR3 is CASSLGGVYEQYF. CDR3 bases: TGTGCCAGCAGCCTAGGGGGGGTCTACGAGCAGTACTTC.

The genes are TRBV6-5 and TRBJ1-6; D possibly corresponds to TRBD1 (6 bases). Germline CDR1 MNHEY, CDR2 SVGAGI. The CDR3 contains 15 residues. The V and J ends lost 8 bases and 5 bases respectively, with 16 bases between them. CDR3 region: CASRRQGLDNSPLHF. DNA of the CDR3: TGTGCCAGCCGCCGGCAGGGGTTGGATAATTCACCCCTCCACTTT.

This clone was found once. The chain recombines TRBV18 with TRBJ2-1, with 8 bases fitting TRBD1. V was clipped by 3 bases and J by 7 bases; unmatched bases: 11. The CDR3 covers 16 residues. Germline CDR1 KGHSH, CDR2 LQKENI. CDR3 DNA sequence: TGTGCCAGCTCACCCCGAGGCGCAGGGGGCGGGAATGAGCAGTTCTTC. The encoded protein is CASSPRGAGGGNEQFF.

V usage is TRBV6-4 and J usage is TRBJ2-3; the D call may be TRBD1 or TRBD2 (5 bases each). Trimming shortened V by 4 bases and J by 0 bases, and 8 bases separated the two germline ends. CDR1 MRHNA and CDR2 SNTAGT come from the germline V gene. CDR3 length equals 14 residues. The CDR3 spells CASSAGPSTDTQYF. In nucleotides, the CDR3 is TGTGCCAGCAGTGCGGGACCTAGCACAGATACGCAGTATTTT.

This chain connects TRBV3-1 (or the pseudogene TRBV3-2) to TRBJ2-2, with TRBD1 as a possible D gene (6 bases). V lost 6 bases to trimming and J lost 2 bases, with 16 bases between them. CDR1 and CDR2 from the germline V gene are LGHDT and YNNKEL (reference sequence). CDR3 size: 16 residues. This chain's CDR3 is CASRYRASKNTGELFF. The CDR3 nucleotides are TGTGCCAGCAGGTACAGGGCTAGCAAAAACACCGGGGAGCTGTTTTTT.

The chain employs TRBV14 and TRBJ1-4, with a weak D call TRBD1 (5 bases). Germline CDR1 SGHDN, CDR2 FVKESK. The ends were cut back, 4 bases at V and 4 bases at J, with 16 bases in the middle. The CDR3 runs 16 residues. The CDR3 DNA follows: TGTGCCAGCAGCCCCCGGGGCCAAACGATTAATGAAAAACTGTTTTTT. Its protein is CASSPRGQTINEKLFF.

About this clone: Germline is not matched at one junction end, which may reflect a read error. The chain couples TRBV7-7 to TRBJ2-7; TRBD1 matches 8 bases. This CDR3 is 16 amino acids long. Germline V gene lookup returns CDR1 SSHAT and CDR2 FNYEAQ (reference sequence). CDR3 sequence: CASSLGTGQGSDEQYF. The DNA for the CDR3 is TGTGCTAGCAGCTTAGGGACCGGACAGGGAAGCGACGAGCAGTACTTC. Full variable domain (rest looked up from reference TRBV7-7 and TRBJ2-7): GAGVSQSPRYKVTKRGQDVTLRCDPISSHATLYWYQQALGQGPEFLTYFNYEAQPDKSGLPSDRFSAERPEGSISTLTIQRTEQRDSAMYRCASSLGTGQGSDEQYFGPGTRLTVT.

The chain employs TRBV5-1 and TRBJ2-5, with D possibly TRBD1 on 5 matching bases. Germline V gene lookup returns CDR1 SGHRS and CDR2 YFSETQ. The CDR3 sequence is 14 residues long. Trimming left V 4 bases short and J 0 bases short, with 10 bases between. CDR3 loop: CASSQAGNQETQYF. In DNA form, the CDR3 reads TGCGCCAGCAGCCAGGCAGGGAACCAAGAGACCCAGTACTTC.

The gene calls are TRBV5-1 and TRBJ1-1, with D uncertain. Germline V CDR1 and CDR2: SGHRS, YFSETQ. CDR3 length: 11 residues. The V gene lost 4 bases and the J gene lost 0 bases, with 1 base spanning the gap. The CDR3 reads CASSMNTEAFF. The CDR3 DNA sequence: TGCGCCAGCAGCATGAACACTGAAGCTTTCTTT.

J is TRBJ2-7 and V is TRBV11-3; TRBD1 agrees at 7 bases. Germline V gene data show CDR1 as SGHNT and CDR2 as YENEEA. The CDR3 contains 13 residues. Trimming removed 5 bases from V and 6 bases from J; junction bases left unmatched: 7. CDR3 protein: CASSLGQVGEQYF. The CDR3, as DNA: TGTGCCAGCAGCCTCGGACAGGTCGGCGAGCAGTACTTC.

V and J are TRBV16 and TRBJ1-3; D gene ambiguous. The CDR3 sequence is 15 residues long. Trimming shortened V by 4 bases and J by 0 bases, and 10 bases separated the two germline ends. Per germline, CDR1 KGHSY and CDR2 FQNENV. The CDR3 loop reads CASSPLAGSGNTIYF. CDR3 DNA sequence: TGTGCCAGCAGCCCCCTCGCCGGCTCTGGAAACACCATATATTTT.

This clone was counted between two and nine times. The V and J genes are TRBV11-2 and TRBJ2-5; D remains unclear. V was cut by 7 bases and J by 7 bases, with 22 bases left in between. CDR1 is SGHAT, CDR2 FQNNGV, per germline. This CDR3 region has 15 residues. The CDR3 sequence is CASTPIPRPQVTQYF. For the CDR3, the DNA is TGTGCCAGCACCCCTATACCCCGGCCTCAGGTGACCCAGTACTTC.

CDR3 protein: CASSQGPGGYTF. CDR3 sequence (DNA): TGTGCCAGCAGCCAGGGCCCAGGCGGCTACACCTTC. This chain connects TRBV6-4 to TRBJ1-2; perhaps TRBD1 as D (5 bases). Trimming removed 6 bases at V and 8 bases at J, with 13 bases between. The CDR3 runs 12 residues. Germline CDR1 MRHNA, CDR2 SNTAGT.

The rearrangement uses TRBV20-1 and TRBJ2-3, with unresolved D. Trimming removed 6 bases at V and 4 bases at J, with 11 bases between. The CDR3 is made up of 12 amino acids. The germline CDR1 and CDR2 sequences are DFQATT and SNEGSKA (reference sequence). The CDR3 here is CSASSEADTQYF. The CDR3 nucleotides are TGCAGTGCGAGTAGTGAGGCAGATACGCAGTATTTT.

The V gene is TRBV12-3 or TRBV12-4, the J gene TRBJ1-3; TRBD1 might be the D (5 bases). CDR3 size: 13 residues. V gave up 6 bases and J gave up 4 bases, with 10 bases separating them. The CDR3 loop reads CASRIQAGNTIYF. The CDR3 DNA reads TGTGCCAGCAGGATACAGGCCGGAAACACCATATATTTT.

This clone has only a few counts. The CDR3 here is CASSSPGRASGEQFF. CDR3 nucleotide sequence: TGTGCCAGCAGTTCGCCGGGACGAGCATCAGGTGAGCAGTTCTTC. The genes are TRBV27 and TRBJ2-1; D might be TRBD1 or TRBD2, each matching 5 bases. CDR3 length equals 15 residues. The germline CDR1 and CDR2 sequences are MNHEY and SMNVEV (reference sequence). The V end was cut by 4 bases, the J end by 9 bases, with 19 bases between.

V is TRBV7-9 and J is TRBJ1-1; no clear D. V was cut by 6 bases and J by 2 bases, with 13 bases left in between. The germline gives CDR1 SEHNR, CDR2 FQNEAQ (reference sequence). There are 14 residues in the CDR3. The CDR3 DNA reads TGTGCCAGCAGTCGGGAGGCGGTTAACACTGAAGCTTTCTTT. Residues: CASSREAVNTEAFF.

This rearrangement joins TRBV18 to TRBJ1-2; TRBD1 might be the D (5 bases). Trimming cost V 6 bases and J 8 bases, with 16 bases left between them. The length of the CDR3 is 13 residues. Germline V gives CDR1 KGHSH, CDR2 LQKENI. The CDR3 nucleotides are TGTGCCAGCTCTCTTCAAGGGGAACGAGGCTACACCTTC. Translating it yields CASSLQGERGYTF.

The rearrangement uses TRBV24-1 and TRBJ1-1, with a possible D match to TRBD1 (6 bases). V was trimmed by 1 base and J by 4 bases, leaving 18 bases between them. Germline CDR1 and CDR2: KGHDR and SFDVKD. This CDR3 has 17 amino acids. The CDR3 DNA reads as TGTGCCACCAGTGATTTCGGGGGCTACAGGGAGGGCACTGAAGCTTTCTTT. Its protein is CATSDFGGYREGTEAFF.

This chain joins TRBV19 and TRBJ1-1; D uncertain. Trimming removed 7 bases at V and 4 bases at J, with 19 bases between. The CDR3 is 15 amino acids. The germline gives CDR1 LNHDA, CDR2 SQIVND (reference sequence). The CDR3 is CASTGFGGMGTEAFF. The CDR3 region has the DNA TGTGCCAGTACCGGCTTTGGAGGGATGGGCACTGAAGCTTTCTTT.

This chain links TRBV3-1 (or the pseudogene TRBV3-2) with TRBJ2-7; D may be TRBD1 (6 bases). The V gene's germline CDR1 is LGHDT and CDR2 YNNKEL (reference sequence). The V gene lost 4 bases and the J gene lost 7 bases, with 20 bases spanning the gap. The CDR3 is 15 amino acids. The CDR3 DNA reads TGTGCCAGCAGCCCACCGGACAGCTACTACGGAGAGCAGTACTTC. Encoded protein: CASSPPDSYYGEQYF.

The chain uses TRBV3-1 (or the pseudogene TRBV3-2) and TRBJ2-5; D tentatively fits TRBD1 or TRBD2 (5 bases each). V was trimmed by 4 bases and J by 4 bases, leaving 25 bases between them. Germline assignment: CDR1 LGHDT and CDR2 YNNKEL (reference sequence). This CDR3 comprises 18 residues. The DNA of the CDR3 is TGTGCCAGCAGCCTTAAGGGGTCGCGCCTCCGCGGGTCAGAGACCCAGTACTTC. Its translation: CASSLKGSRLRGSETQYF.